This T cell receptor (beta chain) was sequenced in a study of blood T cells in healthy people across ages. Caucasian individuals from Russia who were healthy and aged 6 to 90 acted as donors. Primed by a sample-barcoded 5' primer and a J-beta primer mix, a second PCR proceeded for roughly 6 to 12 cycles. TCRdb processed the 5' RACE reads anew with MiXCR; each CDR3 protein has one entry. The data contain some 760,000 distinct CDR3 sequences, around a quarter of them singletons. This clonotype was detected only a few times. The data were also submitted as part of a second study, on T cells of mothers and their children.

The sample taken for sequencing was blood. This clonotype was obtained from a boy aged 5-17 years in good health.

CDR3 coding DNA: TGCAGCGTAGAAAATCCGGGACAGGGCTCGCGCGAGCAGTACTTC. Translated: CSVENPGQGSREQYF. The chain couples TRBV29-1 to TRBJ2-7, with 9 nucleotides matching TRBD1. Trimming at V came to 6 bases and at J to 6 bases, leaving 15 bases not matched to a gene. CDR1 SQVTM and CDR2 ANQGSEA come from the germline V gene. The CDR3 runs 15 residues.